This paragraph covers one T cell receptor beta chain sequence. These data come from a study of T cell changes during pregnancy in multiple sclerosis. The repertoire was sequenced with immunoSEQ multiplex PCR; TCRdb's copy has only in-frame clones and lacks some. The sample yields tens of thousands of clones, around 90% seen once. The V and J ends lost 1 base and 3 bases respectively, with 10 bases between them. Germline assignment: CDR1 MNHEY and CDR2 SMNVEV (reference sequence). This CDR3 has 15 residues. The receptor was isolated from a female donor in good health, enrolled as a control in a pregnancy study. The material sequenced was peripheral blood, taken after pregnancy. The chain combines TRBV27 with TRBJ2-1; perhaps TRBD2 as D (5 bases). CDR3 in DNA: TGTGCCAGCAGTTTATACGGGGAAGGCTACAATGAGCAGTTCTTC. Protein sequence: CASSLYGEGYNEQFF.